This TCR beta chain appears in the sequencing data of a study of beta chain features in type 1 diabetes. Points on this clone: Its antigen is still unknown.

Study results and caveats: Moderately but significantly shorter TCRB CDR3s were found in Type 1 diabetes patients in all four CD4+ subsets. Whether HLA type influences TCRB rearrangement remained unresolved here.

Sequencing targeted expressed TCRB transcripts, as all isolated RNA had been reverse transcribed. Clones were sequenced by immunoSEQ multiplex PCR, and TCRdb holds only the in-frame ones, with some missing. The sample lists 38,000 or so clones; roughly 67% were seen once. CDR3 length: 12 amino acids. In germline, CDR1 is SQVTM, CDR2 ANQGSEA. V lost 3 bases and J lost 0, with 6 bases in between. The chain has TRBV29-1 and TRBJ2-7; D gene ambiguous. Sample: Tregs from blood. This TCR came from a woman aged 25 to 45 in good health. The CDR3 bases are TGCAGCGTTGAGGGCCTCTCCTACGAGCAGTACTTC. This sequence encodes CSVEGLSYEQYF.